This TCR beta chain was observed in a study of blood T cell repertoires in COVID-19. V lost 4 bases, J lost 6 bases, and 14 bases stayed unmatched. CDR3 length: 17 residues. In germline, CDR1 is SEHNR, CDR2 FQNEAQ (reference sequence). Generated by immunoSEQ multiplex PCR, the TCRdb table keeps only in-frame clones and is missing some. The repertoire has some 160,000 clones, 80% to 90% of them found once; the top ten carry roughly 4%. The sequencing sample was made of peripheral blood. This receptor was obtained from a woman between 65 and 79 years old with acute or convalescent COVID-19. The chain uses TRBV7-9 and TRBJ1-1; 10 nucleotides line up with TRBD1. The CDR3 sequence is CASSSPLGDRGDPEAFF. Here the CDR3 DNA reads TGTGCCAGCAGCTCACCCCTAGGGGACAGGGGAGACCCTGAAGCTTTCTTT.